This record concerns one T cell receptor (beta chain) sequence. This clonotype was detected only a few times. Its antigen target is currently unknown. Qualities for individual bases were not recorded, and no much larger clone is one base off. Libraries were built with 5' RACE. The sequencing machine was an Illumina HiSeq 2500. A second PCR of about 6 to 11 cycles was run with a J-beta primer mix and a sample-barcoded 5' primer. Each TCR beta cDNA molecule received a unique molecular identifier from a template-switch 5' adaptor carrying 12 random nucleotides. At least 2.5 million CDR3-containing paired-end reads were obtained from each sample. All of the RNA was converted into first-strand cDNA using the Mint cDNA synthesis kit, with a TRBC-specific oligonucleotide serving as the primer. Following uracil-DNA glycosylase treatment, all cDNA underwent a first 18-cycle PCR with the universal primers M1SS and BC2_uni_R. In the original analysis: For normalization, 1 million high-quality reads were randomly selected from each sample, with every read carrying a distinct molecular identifier. Reads sharing molecular identifiers were discarded rather than binned into consensus sequences. MiTCR, with a Q25 quality threshold and the strictest error-elimination algorithm, was used for CDR3 identification, clonotype clustering and error correction. A nonparametric unseen species model with Euler transformation was used to estimate a lower bound on total TCR beta diversity. TCRdb redid the processing of the public reads, applying fastp at Q25 and MiXCR, and retained in-frame beta chains. Rows are unified per CDR3 protein, each entry keeping the most common DNA and genes. The V and J calls and clone size are TCRdb's, not the authors'. The sample data list fewer than 800,000 distinct CDR3 sequences, and 20% to 30% of these were observed just once. In total, the top ten clones hold more than 8% of the sample.

V is pruned by 0 bases and J by 3 bases, leaving 2 bases of the junction without a gene match. Its CDR3 holds 15 amino acids, cysteine through phenylalanine. Here the CDR3 DNA is all that survives: 45 bases in frame from base 1. Systemically healthy Caucasian individuals from Russia, approximately 39 in total and aged about 6 to 100 years, were included as donors. About 9.6 milliliters of peripheral blood were collected from each donor into EDTA-treated Vacutainer tubes. PBMCs were isolated by Ficoll-Paque density-gradient centrifugation, with at least 6 million obtained per sample. Total RNA, at least 6 micrograms per sample, was extracted from PBMCs with Trizol reagent. The percentages of naive CD45RAhigh/CD27high T cells were determined by flow cytometry on a PBMC aliquot from every donor. The record originates from a study of blood T cells in healthy people across ages (dated by TCRdb to about 2015). A note on the overall study: In model experiments, template switching captured roughly one uniquely barcoded TCR beta cDNA molecule for every two T cells. Age-related changes in TCR beta repertoire diversity were measured in the study by deep sequencing normalized with unique cDNA molecular identifiers. The study analyzed two additional independent replicas of 1 million unique cDNA reads from the same blood draw for two donors, one aged 18 to 29 and one aged 80 or older. Four age groups were formed from the donors: young (average 16 years), middle-aged (approximately 40), aged (62) and long-lived (about 80).

Here is what the overall study found, with its caveats: Because donor CMV infection status was unknown, age-related changes in expanded clonotypes were potentially confounded. Conclusive comparison of naive and antigen-experienced compartments was prevented by the profiling of bulk unsorted PBMCs. A strong correlation was found between observed TCR beta diversity and the percentage of naive T cells measured by flow cytometry. As age increased, observed TCR beta diversity per million T cells dropped in a roughly linear way, and a significant reduction was already evident by age 40. Total diversity estimates from one million sequenced T cells were considered lower bounds and underestimates. Compared with the aged group, the long-lived group had more naive CD4+ T cells, fewer expanded clones and increased TCR diversity, suggesting age selection.

The sample was also linked to a second study, of T cells of mothers and their children. According to the second study: Donors were nine systemically healthy Caucasian individuals: three mothers and their six children. cDNA synthesis consumed the entire amount of extracted RNA, loaded at about 1.6 ug RNA in each 15 ul reaction. Sample barcodes and 2-4 random nucleotides were added via the M1S primer in the second PCR. Over 8.5 million TCR beta CDR3 reads came from each mother, compared with some 3 million reads from each child. Thymic selection shapes the output of TCR recombination in a similar way in related and unrelated pairs, and inherited differences have a minor effect. Normalized repertoire overlap was always slightly but never significantly higher in related than unrelated mother-child pairs. Persistent microchimeric T cell clones were not detected, at a sensitivity of about 100 clones per million clonotypes. The study used deep NGS to compare TCR beta repertoires of mothers and children, seeking features distinguishing related mother-child pairs from unrelated individuals. The mean age was around 42 +/- 4 years for the mothers and about 10 +/- 4 years for the children. After adapters were ligated using NEBNext reagents, the libraries underwent 100+100 nt paired-end sequencing on an Illumina HiSeq 2000. To prevent cross-contamination, the mother and child libraries were prepared a month apart and were sequenced in separate runs. Each donor had between about 450,000 and 2,100,000 distinct TCR beta clonotypes identified. Naive TCR beta clonotypes were estimated from low-frequency clonotypes matched to each donor's FACS-determined naive share, without sorting.

The source is a boy aged 10-17 years in good health. Material: blood. This receptor chain uses TRBV12-3 or TRBV12-4 and TRBJ2-1, and 7 bases in between align with TRBD1. The DNA sequence follows: TGTGCCAGCAGTTTAGCGGCAGGGGGCTACAATGAGCAGTTCTTC. It specifies CASSLAAGGYNEQFF.